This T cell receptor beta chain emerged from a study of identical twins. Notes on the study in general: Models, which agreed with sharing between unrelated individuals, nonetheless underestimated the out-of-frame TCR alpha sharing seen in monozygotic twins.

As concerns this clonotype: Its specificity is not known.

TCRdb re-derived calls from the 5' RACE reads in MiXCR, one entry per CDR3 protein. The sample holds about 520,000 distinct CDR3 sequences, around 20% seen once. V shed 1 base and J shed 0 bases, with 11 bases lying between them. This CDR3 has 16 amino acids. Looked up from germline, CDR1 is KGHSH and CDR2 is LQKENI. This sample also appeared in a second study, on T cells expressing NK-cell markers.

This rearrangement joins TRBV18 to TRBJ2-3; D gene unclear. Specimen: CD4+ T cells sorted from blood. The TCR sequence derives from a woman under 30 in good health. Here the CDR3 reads CASSPRSVTSTDTQYF. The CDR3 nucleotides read TGTGCCAGCTCACCACGAAGCGTGACTAGCACAGATACGCAGTATTTT.